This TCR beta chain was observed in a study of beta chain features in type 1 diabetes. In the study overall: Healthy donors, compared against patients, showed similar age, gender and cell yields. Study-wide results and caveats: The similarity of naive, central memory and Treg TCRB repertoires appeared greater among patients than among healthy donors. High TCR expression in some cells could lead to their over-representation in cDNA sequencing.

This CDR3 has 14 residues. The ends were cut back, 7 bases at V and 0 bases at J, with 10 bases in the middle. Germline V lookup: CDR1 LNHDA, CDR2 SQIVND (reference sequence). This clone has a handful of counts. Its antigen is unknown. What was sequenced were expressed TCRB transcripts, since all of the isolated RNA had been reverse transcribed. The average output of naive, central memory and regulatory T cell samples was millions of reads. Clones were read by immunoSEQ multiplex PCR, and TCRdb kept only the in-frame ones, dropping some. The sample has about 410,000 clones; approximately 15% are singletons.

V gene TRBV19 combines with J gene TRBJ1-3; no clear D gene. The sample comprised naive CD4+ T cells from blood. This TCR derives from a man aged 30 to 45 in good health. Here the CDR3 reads CASNEWFSGNTIYF. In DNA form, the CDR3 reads TGTGCCAGTAACGAATGGTTCTCTGGAAACACCATATATTTT.